This T cell receptor beta chain was captured by sequencing in a study of control samples from healthy donors and cancer patients. This clone appeared once. With 4 bases clipped from V and 4 bases from J, the junction kept 8 bases outside the gene matches. CDR1 and CDR2 (germline): SGHAT, FQNNGV. There are 15 residues in the CDR3. Profiling relied on immunoSEQ multiplex PCR, and the TCRdb table lists in-frame clones only, not all of them. The repertoire has approximately 85,000 clones, 85% to 90% of them found once; the top ten carry 7.6%. Sequenced sample: blood. The chain recombines TRBV11-2 with TRBJ1-1; TRBD1 matches 8 bases. The origin of this receptor is a woman aged 55-69 years in good health. As DNA, the CDR3 is TGTGCCAGCAGCTCATTCAGGGGGCCGGGCACTGAAGCTTTCTTT. This codes for CASSSFRGPGTEAFF.